Sequencing of this TCR beta chain was carried out in a study of CDR3 diversity in severe acne. The CDR3 length is 15 residues. Germline CDR1 and CDR2: SEHNR and FQNEAQ (reference sequence). V lost 5 bases to trimming and J lost 4 bases, with 18 bases between them. MiXCR was run by TCRdb on the PCR reads, yielding one entry per CDR3 protein. The repertoire consists of about 100,000 distinct CDR3 sequences, with roughly half occurring once and the leading ten covering 12%. Sequenced: blood. V usage is TRBV7-9 and J usage is TRBJ2-7; possibly TRBD2 for D (5 bases). The origin of this receptor is a male donor with acne. CDR3 region: CASSLPGMRVYEQYF. In DNA form, the CDR3 reads TGTGCCAGCAGCCTACCCGGGATGAGGGTTTACGAGCAGTACTTC.